The subject of this entry is one T cell receptor beta chain. The entry originates in a study of blood T cell repertoires in COVID-19. Authors' processing steps: Amplifying reference gene primers gave estimates of nucleated cell counts. Profiling relied on immunoSEQ multiplex PCR, and the TCRdb table lists in-frame clones only, not all of them. D and trimming come from the DNA, and the V and J calls and clone size come from that table. The table has roughly 250,000 clones, 65% to 90% seen once. V was shortened by 8 bases and J by 2 bases, with 12 bases between the two germline ends. Per the germline V gene, CDR1 is MNHEY and CDR2 is SVGAGI. The CDR3 loop spans 13 amino acids.

The chain employs TRBV6-5 and TRBJ1-1; tentative D call: TRBD1 (5 bases). This sequence originates from an elderly woman with active or convalescent COVID-19. Specimen: peripheral blood. CDR3 coding DNA: TGTGCCAGCCAATCCAGGGTTAACACTGAAGCTTTCTTT. Translation: CASQSRVNTEAFF.